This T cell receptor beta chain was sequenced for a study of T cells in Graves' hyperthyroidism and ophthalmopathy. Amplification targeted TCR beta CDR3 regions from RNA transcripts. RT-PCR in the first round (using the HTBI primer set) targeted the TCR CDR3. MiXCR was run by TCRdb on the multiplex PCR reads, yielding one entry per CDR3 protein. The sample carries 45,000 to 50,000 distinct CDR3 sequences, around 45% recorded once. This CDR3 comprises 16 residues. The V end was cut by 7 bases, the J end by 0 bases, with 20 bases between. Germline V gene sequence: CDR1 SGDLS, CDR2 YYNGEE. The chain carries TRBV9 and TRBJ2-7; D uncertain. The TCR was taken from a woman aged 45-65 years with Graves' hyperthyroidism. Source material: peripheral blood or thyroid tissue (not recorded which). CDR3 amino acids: CASGVEWWQSSYEQYF. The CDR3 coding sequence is TGTGCCAGCGGTGTAGAATGGTGGCAGAGCTCCTACGAGCAGTACTTC.